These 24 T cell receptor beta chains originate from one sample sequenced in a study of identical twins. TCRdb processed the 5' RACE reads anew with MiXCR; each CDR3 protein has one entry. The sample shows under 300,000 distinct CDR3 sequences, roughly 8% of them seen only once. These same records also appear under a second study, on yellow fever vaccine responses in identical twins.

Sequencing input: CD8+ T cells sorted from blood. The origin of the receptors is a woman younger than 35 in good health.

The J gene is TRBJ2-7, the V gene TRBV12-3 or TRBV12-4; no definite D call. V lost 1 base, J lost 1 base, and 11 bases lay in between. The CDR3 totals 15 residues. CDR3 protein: CASSLGPVGSYEQYF. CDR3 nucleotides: TGTGCCAGCAGTTTAGGTCCAGTGGGGTCCTACGAGCAGTACTTC.

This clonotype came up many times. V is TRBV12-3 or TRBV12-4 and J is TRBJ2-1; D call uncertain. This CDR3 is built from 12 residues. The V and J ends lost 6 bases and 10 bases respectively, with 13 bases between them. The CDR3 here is CASSVSPREQFF. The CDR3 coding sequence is TGTGCCAGCAGCGTAAGCCCCAGAGAGCAGTTCTTC.

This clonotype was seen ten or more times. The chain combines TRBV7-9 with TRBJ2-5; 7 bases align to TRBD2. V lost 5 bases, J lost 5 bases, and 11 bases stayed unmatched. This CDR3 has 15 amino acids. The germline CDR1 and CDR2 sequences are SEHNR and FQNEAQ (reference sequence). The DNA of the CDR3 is TGTGCCAGCAGCCCTACGGGGGGATCGGCGGAGACCCAGTACTTC. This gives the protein CASSPTGGSAETQYF. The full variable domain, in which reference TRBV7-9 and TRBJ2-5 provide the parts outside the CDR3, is DTGVSQNPRHKITKRGQNVTFRCDPISEHNRLYWYRQTLGQGPEFLTYFQNEAQLEKSRLLSDRFSAERPKGSFSTLEIQRTEQGDSAMYLCASSPTGGSAETQYFGPGTRLLVL.

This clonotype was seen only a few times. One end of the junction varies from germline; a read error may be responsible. CDR3 nucleotides: TGTGCCAGCAGCTACTTGAGCACAGATACGCAGTATTTT. Amino acid sequence: CASSYLSTDTQYF. The gene calls are TRBV6-5 and TRBJ2-3; no firm D call. CDR3 length equals 13 residues. The germline gives CDR1 MNHEY, CDR2 SVGAGI.

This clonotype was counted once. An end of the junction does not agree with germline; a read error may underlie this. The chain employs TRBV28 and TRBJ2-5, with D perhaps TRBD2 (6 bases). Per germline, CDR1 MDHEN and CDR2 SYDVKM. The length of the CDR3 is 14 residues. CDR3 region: CASSLDGRGENQYF. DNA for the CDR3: TGTGCCAGCAGCCTCGACGGGAGAGGAGAGAACCAGTACTTC.

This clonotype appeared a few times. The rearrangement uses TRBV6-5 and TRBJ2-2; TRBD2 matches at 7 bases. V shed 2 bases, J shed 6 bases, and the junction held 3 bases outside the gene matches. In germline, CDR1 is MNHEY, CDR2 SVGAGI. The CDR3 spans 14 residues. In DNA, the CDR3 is TGTGCCAGCAGTTACGGGGCGGGAGCCGGGGAGCTGTTTTTT. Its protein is CASSYGAGAGELFF.

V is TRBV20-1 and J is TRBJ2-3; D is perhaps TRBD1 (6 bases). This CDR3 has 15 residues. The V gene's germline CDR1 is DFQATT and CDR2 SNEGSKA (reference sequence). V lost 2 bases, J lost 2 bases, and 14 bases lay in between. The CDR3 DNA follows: TGCAGTGCTAGACCGACAGGAGACTACACAGATACGCAGTATTTT. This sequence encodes CSARPTGDYTDTQYF.

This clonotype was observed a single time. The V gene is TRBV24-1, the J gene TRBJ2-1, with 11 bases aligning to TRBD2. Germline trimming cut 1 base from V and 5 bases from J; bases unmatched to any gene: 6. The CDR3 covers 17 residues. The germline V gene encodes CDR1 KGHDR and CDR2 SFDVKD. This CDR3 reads CATSDFPSGRNNNEQFF. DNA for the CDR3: TGTGCCACCAGTGATTTCCCTAGCGGGAGGAACAACAATGAGCAGTTCTTC.

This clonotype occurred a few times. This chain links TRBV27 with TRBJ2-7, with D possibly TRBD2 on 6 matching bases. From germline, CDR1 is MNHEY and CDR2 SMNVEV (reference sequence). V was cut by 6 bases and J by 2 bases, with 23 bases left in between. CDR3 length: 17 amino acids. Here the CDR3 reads CASSPLGGDSFTYEQYF. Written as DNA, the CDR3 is TGTGCCAGCAGCCCACTAGGTGGGGACTCCTTCACCTACGAGCAGTACTTC.

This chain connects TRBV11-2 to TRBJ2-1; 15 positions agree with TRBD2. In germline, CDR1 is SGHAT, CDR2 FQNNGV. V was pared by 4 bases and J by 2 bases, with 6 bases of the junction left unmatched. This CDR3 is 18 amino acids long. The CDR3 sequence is CASSSPGLAGGPYNEQFF. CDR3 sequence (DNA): TGTGCCAGCAGCTCCCCGGGACTAGCGGGAGGTCCCTACAATGAGCAGTTCTTC.

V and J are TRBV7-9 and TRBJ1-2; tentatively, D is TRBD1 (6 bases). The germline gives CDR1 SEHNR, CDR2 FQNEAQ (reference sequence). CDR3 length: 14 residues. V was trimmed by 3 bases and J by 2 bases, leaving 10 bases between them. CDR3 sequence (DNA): TGTGCCAGCAGCTTTGGCACAGGGAACTATGGCTACACCTTC. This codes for CASSFGTGNYGYTF.

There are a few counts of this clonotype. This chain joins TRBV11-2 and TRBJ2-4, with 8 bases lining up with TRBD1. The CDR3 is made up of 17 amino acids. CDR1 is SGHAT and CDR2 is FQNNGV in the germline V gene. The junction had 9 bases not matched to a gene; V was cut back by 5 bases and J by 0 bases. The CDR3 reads CASSHGTGDLAKNIQYF. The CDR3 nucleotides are TGTGCCAGCAGCCACGGGACAGGCGATCTAGCCAAAAACATTCAGTACTTC.

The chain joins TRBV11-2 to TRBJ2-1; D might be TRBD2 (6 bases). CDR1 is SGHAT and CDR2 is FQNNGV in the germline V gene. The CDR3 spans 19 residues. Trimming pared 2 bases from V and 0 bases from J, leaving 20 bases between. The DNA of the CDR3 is TGTGCCAGCAGCTTAACCCCGTTGTACCGGGAGAGCTCCTACAATGAGCAGTTCTTC. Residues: CASSLTPLYRESSYNEQFF.

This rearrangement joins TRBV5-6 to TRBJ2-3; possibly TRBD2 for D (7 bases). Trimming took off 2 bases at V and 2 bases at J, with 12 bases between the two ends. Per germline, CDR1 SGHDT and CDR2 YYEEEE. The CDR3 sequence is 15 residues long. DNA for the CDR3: TGTGCCAGCAGCTTAGGGGGGGGGTTCACAGATACGCAGTATTTT. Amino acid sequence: CASSLGGGFTDTQYF.

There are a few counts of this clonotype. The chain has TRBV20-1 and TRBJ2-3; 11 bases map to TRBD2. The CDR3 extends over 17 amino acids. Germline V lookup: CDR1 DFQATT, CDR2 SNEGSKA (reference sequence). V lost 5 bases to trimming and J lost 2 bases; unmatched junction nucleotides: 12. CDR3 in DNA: TGCAGTGCTCCCTTCCCGACTAGCGGGGCTTACACAGATACGCAGTATTTT. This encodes CSAPFPTSGAYTDTQYF.

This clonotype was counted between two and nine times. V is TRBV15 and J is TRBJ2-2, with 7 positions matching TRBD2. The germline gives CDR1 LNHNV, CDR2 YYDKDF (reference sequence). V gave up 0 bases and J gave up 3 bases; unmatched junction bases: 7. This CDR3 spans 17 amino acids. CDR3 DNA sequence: TGTGCCACCAGCAGAGATCGACTAGCTGAGGACACCGGGGAGCTGTTTTTT. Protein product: CATSRDRLAEDTGELFF.

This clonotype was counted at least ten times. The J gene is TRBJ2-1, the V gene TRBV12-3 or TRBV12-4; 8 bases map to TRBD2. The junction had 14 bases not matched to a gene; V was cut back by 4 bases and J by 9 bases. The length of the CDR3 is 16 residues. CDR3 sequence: CASSYRASGLNSEQFF. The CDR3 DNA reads TGTGCCAGCAGTTATAGGGCTAGCGGGCTGAACAGTGAGCAGTTCTTC.

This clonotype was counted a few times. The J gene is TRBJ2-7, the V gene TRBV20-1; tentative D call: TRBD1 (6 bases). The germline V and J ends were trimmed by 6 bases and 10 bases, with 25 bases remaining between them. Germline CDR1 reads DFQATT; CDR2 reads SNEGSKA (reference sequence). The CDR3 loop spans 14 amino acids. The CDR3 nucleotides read TGCAGTGCAAAGCTACAGGGCAATTGGATCGAACAGTACTTC. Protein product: CSAKLQGNWIEQYF.

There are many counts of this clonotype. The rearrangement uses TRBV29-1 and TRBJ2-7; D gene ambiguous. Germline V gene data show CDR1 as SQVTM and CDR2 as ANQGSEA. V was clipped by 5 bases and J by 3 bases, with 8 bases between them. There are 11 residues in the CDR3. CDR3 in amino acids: CSVRSGYEQYF. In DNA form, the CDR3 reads TGCAGCGTTAGGTCCGGCTACGAGCAGTACTTC.

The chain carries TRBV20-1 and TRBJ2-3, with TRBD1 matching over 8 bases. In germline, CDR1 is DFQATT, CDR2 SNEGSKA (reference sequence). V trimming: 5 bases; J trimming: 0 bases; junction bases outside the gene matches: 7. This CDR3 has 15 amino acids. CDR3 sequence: CSAEPGQVSTDTQYF. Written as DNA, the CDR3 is TGCAGTGCTGAGCCGGGACAGGTTAGCACAGATACGCAGTATTTT.

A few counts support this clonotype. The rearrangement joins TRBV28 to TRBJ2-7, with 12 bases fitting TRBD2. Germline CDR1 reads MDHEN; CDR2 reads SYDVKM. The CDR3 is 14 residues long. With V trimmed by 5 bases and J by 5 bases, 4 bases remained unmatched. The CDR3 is CASSRWTSGNEQYF. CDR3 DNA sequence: TGTGCCAGCAGTCGATGGACTAGCGGGAACGAGCAGTACTTC.

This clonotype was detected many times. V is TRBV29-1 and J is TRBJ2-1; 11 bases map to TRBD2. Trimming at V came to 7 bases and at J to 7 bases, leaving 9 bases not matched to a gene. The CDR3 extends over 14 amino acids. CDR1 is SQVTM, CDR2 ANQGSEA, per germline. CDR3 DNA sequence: TGCAGCGACCTCACTAGCGGGAGTATGAATGAGCAGTTCTTC. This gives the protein CSDLTSGSMNEQFF.

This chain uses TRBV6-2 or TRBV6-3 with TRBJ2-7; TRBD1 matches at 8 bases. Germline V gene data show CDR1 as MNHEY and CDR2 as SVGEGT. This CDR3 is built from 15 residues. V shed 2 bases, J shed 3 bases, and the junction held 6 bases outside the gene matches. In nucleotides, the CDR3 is TGTGCCAGCAGTTACGCCAGGGGGCGCATCTACGAGCAGTACTTC. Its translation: CASSYARGRIYEQYF.

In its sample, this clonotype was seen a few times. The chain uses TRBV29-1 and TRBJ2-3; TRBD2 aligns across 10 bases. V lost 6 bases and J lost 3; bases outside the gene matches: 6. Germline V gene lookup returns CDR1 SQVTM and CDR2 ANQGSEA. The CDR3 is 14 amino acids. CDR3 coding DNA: TGCAGCGTGGAGGGACTAGCGAGTACAGATACGCAGTATTTT. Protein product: CSVEGLASTDTQYF.